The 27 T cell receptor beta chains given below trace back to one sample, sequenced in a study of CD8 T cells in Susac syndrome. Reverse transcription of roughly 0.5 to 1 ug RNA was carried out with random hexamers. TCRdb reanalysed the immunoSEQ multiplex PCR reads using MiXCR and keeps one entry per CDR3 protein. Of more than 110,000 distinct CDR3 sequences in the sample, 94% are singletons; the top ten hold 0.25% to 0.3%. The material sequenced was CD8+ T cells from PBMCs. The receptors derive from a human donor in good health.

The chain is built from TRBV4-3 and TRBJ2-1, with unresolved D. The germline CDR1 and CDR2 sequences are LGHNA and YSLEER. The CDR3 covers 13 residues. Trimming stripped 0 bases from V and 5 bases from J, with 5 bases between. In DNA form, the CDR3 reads TGCGCCAGCAGCCAAGAATCGGACAATGAGCAGTTCTTC. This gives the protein CASSQESDNEQFF.

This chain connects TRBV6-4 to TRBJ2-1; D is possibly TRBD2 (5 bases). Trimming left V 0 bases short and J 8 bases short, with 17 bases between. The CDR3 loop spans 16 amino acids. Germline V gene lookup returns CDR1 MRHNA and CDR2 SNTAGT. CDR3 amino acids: CASSDSPTGSWDEQFF. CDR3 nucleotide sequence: TGTGCCAGCAGTGACTCGCCCACGGGAAGCTGGGATGAGCAGTTCTTC.

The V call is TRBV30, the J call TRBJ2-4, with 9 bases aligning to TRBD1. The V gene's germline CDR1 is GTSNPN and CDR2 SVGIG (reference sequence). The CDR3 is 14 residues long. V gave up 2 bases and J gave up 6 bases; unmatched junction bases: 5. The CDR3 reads CAWSTGGWVNIQYF. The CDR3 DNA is TGTGCCTGGAGTACAGGGGGCTGGGTAAACATTCAGTACTTC.

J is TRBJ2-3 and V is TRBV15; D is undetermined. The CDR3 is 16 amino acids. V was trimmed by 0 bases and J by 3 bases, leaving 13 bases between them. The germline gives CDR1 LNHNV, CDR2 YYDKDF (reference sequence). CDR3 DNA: TGTGCCACCAGCAGAGATCCGCGGAGCCCGACAGATACGCAGTATTTT. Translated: CATSRDPRSPTDTQYF.

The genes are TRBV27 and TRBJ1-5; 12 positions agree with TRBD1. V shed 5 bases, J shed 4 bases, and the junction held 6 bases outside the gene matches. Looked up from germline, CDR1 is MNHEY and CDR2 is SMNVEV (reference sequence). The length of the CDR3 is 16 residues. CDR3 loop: CASSPLGQGANQPQHF. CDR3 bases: TGTGCCAGCAGTCCCCTGGGACAGGGGGCGAATCAGCCCCAGCATTTT.

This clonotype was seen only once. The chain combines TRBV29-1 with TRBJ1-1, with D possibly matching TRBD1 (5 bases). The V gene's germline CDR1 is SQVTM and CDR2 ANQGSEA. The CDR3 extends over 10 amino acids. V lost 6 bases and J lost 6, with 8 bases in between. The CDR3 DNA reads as TGCAGCGTGGGACGGGCTGAAGCTTTCTTT. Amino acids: CSVGRAEAFF.

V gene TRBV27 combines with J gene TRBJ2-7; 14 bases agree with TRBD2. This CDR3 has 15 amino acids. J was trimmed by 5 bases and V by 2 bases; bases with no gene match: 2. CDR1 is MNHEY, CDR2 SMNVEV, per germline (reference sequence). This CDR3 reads CASSLKTSGRDEQYF. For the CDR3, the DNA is TGTGCCAGCAGTTTAAAGACTAGCGGGAGGGACGAGCAGTACTTC.

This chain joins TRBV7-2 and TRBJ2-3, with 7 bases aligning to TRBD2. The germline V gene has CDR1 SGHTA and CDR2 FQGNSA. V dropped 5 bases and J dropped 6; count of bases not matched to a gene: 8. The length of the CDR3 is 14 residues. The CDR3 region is CASSRTSGGDTQYF. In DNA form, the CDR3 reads TGTGCCAGCAGCCGGACTAGTGGGGGGGATACGCAGTATTTT.

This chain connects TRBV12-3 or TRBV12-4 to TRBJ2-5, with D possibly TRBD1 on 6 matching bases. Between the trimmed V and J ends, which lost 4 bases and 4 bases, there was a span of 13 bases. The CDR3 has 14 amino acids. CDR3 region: CASSSGAFGETQYF. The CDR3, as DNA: TGTGCCAGCAGTTCAGGGGCGTTCGGAGAGACCCAGTACTTC.

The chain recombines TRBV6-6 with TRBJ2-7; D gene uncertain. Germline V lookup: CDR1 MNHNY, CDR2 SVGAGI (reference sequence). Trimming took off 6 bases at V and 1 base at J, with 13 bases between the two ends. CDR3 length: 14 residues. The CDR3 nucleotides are TGTGCCAGCAGCACAAACCATGGATCCTACGAGCAGTACTTC. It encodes CASSTNHGSYEQYF.

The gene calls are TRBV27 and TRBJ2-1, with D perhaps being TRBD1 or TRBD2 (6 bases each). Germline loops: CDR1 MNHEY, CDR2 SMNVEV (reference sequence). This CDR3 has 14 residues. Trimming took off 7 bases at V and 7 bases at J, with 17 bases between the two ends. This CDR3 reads CASNRGQAVNEQFF. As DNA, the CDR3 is TGTGCCAGCAACCGGGGGCAGGCCGTAAATGAGCAGTTCTTC.

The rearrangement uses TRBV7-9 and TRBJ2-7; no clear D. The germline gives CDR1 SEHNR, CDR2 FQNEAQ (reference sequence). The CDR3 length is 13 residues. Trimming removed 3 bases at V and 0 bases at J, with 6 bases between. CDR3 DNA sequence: TGTGCCAGCAGCTTCCCCCTCTCCTACGAGCAGTACTTC. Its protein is CASSFPLSYEQYF. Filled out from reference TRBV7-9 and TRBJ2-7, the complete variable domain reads DTGVSQNPRHKITKRGQNVTFRCDPISEHNRLYWYRQTLGQGPEFLTYFQNEAQLEKSRLLSDRFSAERPKGSFSTLEIQRTEQGDSAMYLCASSFPLSYEQYFGPGTRLTVT.

The CDR3 is CAWSVRSYEQYF. In DNA form, the CDR3 reads TGTGCCTGGAGTGTACGGTCCTACGAGCAGTACTTC. The rearrangement joins TRBV30 to TRBJ2-7, with D uncertain. CDR1 is GTSNPN and CDR2 is SVGIG in the germline V gene (reference sequence). V lost 0 bases, J lost 1 base, and 4 bases lay in between. The CDR3 is 12 residues long.

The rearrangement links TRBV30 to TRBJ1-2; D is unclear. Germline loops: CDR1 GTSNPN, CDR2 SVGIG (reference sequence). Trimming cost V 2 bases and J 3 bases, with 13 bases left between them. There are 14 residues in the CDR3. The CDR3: CAWSTWTAHYGYTF. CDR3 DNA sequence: TGTGCCTGGAGTACTTGGACGGCCCACTATGGCTACACCTTC.

CDR3 DNA sequence: TGCAGCGTTGGAGTCGGGGGAACGCAGTATTTT. Encoded protein: CSVGVGGTQYF. The J gene is TRBJ2-3, the V gene TRBV29-1; perhaps TRBD2 as D (6 bases). Trimming pared 4 bases from V and 9 bases from J, leaving 11 bases between. The CDR3 runs to 11 residues. Per germline, CDR1 SQVTM and CDR2 ANQGSEA.

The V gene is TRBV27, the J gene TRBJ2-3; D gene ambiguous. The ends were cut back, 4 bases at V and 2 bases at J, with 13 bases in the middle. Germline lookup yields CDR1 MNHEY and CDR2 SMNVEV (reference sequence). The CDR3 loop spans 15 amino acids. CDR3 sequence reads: CASSSKDRYTDTQYF. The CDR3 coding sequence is TGTGCCAGCAGTTCTAAGGACCGATACACAGATACGCAGTATTTT.

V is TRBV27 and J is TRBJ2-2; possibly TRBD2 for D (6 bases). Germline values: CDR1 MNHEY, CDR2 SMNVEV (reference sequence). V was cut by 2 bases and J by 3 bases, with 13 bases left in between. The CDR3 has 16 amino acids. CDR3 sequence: CASSLGRELHTGELFF. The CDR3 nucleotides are TGTGCCAGCAGTTTAGGTCGGGAGCTACACACCGGGGAGCTGTTTTTT.

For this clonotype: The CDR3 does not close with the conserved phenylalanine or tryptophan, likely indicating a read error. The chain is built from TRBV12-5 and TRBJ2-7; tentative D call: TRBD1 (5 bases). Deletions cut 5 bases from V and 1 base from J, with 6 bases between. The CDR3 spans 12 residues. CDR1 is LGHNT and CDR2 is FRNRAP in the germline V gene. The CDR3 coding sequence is TGTGCTAGTGGTACAGGATCCTACGAGCAGTACTCC. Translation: CASGTGSYEQYS.

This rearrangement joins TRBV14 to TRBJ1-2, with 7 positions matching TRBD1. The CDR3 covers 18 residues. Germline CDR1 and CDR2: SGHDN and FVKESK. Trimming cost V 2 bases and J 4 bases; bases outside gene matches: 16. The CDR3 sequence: CASSQNPPGTEFLYGYTF. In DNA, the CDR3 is TGTGCCAGCAGCCAAAACCCGCCCGGGACAGAATTTCTCTATGGCTACACCTTC.

The CDR3 loop is CASSLDENTGELFF. CDR3 nucleotide sequence: TGTGCCAGCAGCTTAGACGAGAACACCGGGGAGCTGTTTTTT. The chain has TRBV7-9 and TRBJ2-2; D ambiguous. This CDR3 is built from 14 residues. Germline CDR1 SEHNR, CDR2 FQNEAQ (reference sequence). V lost 1 base to trimming and J lost 1 base, with 4 bases between them.

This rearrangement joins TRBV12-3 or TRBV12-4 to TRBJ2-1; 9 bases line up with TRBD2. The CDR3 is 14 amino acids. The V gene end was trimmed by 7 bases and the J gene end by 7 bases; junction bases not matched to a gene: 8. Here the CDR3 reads CASNLAGPTNEQFF. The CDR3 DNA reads TGTGCCAGCAATCTAGCGGGACCGACTAATGAGCAGTTCTTC.

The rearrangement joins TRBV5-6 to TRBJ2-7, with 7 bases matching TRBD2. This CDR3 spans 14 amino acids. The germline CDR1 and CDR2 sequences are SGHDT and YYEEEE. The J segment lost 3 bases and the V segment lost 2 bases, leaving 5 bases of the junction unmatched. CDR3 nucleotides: TGTGCCAGCAGCTTCCGGACTAGGAACTACGAGCAGTACTTC. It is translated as CASSFRTRNYEQYF. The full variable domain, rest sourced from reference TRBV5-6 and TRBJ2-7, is DAGVTQSPTHLIKTRGQQVTLRCSPKSGHDTVSWYQQALGQGPQFIFQYYEEEERQRGNFPDRFSGHQFPNYSSELNVNALLLGDSALYLCASSFRTRNYEQYFGPGTRLTVT.

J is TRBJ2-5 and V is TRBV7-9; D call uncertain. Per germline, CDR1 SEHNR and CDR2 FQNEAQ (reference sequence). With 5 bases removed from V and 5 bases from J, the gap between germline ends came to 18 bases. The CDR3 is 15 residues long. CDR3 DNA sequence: TGTGCCAGCAGCCCACCTAGAGAGGCGAAGGAGACCCAGTACTTC. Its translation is CASSPPREAKETQYF.

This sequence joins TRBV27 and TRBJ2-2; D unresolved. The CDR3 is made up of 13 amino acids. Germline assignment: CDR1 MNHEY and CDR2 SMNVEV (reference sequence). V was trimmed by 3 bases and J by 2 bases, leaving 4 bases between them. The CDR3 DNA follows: TGTGCCAGCAGTTTCAGAAACACCGGGGAGCTGTTTTTT. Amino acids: CASSFRNTGELFF.

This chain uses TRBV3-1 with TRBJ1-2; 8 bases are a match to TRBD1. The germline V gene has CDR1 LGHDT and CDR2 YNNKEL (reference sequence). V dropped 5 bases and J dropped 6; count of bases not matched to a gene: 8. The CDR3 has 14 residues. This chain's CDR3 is CASSDRTGTNGYTF. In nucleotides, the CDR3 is TGTGCCAGCAGCGATCGGACAGGGACGAATGGCTACACCTTC. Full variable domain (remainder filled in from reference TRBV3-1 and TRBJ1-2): DTAVSQTPKYLVTQMGNDKSIKCEQNLGHDTMYWYKQDSKKFLKIMFSYNNKELIINETVPNRFSPKSPDKAHLNLHINSLELGDSAVYFCASSDRTGTNGYTFGSGTRLTVV.

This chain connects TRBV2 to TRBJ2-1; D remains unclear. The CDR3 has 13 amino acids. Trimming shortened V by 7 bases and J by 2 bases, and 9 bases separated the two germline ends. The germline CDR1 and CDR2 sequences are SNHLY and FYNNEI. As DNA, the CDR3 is TGTGCCAGCACCGTCGACCCCTACAATGAGCAGTTCTTC. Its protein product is CASTVDPYNEQFF.

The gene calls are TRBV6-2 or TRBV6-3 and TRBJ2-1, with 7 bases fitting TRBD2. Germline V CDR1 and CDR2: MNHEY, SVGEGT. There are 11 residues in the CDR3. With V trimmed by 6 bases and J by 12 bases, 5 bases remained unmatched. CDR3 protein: CASSPGGTQFF. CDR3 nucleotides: TGTGCCAGCAGCCCCGGGGGGACGCAGTTCTTC.